Reported below is one TCR beta chain. RNA transcripts gave rise to amplified TCR beta CDR3 regions. The TCR CDR3 first-round RT-PCR relied on the HTBI primer set. TCRdb analysed the multiplex PCR reads with MiXCR anew, one entry per CDR3 protein. The data show 550,000 to 800,000 distinct CDR3 sequences, roughly 15% seen once. The CDR3 runs 15 residues. V was shortened by 0 bases and J by 4 bases, with 12 bases between the two germline ends. Germline V CDR1 and CDR2: SGHRS, YFSETQ. Exclusion followed for patients with uncontrolled infection, other autoimmune disease, pregnancy or lactation. A roughly 10 ml volume of fresh peripheral blood provided the PBMCs. The data derive from a study of T cells in Graves' hyperthyroidism and ophthalmopathy.

The chain links TRBV5-1 to TRBJ2-3; no firm D call. Input material: blood. This TCR came from a man between 18 and 35 years old with Graves' hyperthyroidism. For the CDR3, the DNA is TGCGCCAGCAGCTTGGAGGGTAGCAGCGCAGATACGCAGTATTTT. Its protein is CASSLEGSSADTQYF.